Here is one T cell receptor beta chain with its context. The antigen remains unidentified. The V segment lost 1 base and the J segment 5 bases; nucleotides outside the gene matches: 13. CDR3 size: 17 residues. The germline CDR1 and CDR2 sequences are GTSNPN and SVGIG (reference sequence). The PCR used 60 Vbeta and 13 Jbeta primers. Some clones are missing from TCRdb's copy, which holds only in-frame ones; the method was immunoSEQ multiplex PCR. Here the sample spans 150,000 to 200,000 clones, roughly 80% being singletons. The sample comes from a study of cytomegalovirus exposure and HLA in healthy donors. Study-level findings and limits: An assumption of roughly uniform sequencing depth across donors underlay the presence/absence analyses. There were some public TCRs occurring in many donors, but most TCR sequences were rare. Evidence from a later analysis indicated that most CMV-associated TCR beta chains looked HLA-restricted.

Sequencing was performed on PBMCs. The TCR sequence derives from a man between 60 and 70 years old in good health and CMV-seronegative. The chain uses TRBV30 and TRBJ2-7; 11 bases match TRBD2. CDR3 loop: CAWSGTSGSGGGNEQYF. In nucleotides, the CDR3 is TGTGCCTGGAGTGGTACTAGCGGGAGTGGGGGTGGGAACGAGCAGTACTTC.